This T cell receptor (beta chain) was recorded in a study of shared clonotypes between healthy human individuals. About the study: Three plates were used per donor for CD4 naive, three for CD4 memory, two for CD8 naive and one for CD8 memory.

The CDR3 is 13 residues long. CDR1 and CDR2 from the germline V gene are SGHNT and YYREEE (reference sequence). Trimming shortened V by 6 bases and J by 5 bases, and 15 bases separated the two germline ends. The input for sorted-subset replicate PCRs was about 200 ng DNA, around 30,000 T cell genomes. Sequencing used immunoSEQ multiplex PCR; TCRdb keeps in-frame clones, though not all of them. The data contain a few million clones, more than 90% of them seen just once; the ten biggest clones take up 0.13%. In the case of this clone: No antigen is known for it.

Study-wide findings and caveats: Blood was the only sampled material, and tissue repertoires likely differ.

The TCR comes from a man younger than 35 in good health. The chain couples TRBV5-4 to TRBJ2-7; D unclear. The sequenced sample consisted of naive CD4+ T cells sorted from blood. Indicated subset: CD45RA+ positively selected. CDR3 in DNA: TGTGCCAGCAAAGAACAAGACACCCACGAGCAGTACTTC. It yields the protein CASKEQDTHEQYF.